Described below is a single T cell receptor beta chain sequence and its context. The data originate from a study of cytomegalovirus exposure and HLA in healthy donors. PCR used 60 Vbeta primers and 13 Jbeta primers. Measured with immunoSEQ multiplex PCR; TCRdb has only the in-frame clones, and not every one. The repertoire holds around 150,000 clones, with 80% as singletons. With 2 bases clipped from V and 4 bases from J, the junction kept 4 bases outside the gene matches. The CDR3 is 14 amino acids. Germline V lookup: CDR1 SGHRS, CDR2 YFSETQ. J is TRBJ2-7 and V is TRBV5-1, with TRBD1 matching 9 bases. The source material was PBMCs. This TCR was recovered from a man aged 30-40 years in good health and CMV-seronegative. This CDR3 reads CASSLQGANYEQYF. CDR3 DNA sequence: TGCGCCAGCAGCTTACAGGGGGCGAATTACGAGCAGTACTTC.